This record looks at one T cell receptor beta chain sequence and its context. Its antigen is as yet unknown. V lost 6 bases and J lost 5, with 16 bases in between. The CDR3 spans 14 residues. Germline CDR1 and CDR2: MNHEY and SVGAGI. These data come from a study of OX40 agonist ivuxolimab in advanced cancers. Study information: The treatment was a fully human IgG2 OX40 agonist, ivuxolimab. Study observations and caveats: The mean number of expanded clones was higher in CD8+ T cells than in CD4+.

Method: immunoSEQ multiplex PCR; TCRdb's copy keeps in-frame clones and lacks some. The sample includes 70,000 or so clones, about 93% of them seen just once. The TCR comes from an adult with an advanced solid tumor such as melanoma, head and neck, liver or kidney cancer. Here the sequenced sample was CD4+ or CD8+ T cells sorted from blood, taken in a trial of the OX40 agonist ivuxolimab. The V gene is TRBV6-5, the J gene TRBJ2-5; the D gene is possibly TRBD1 (6 bases). The CDR3 DNA follows: TGTGCCAGCAGAACCAGGGGAGATAGGGAGACCCAGTACTTC. Protein: CASRTRGDRETQYF.